This entry is about one T cell receptor beta chain. The record originates from a study of T cells in Graves' hyperthyroidism and ophthalmopathy. Criteria for exclusion of patients were uncontrolled infection, other autoimmune disease, pregnancy or lactation. Clinical symptoms, serum thyroxine, TRAb, thyroid ultrasound and orbital computed tomography established diagnosis. Cells are PBMCs isolated from roughly 9.2 ml of fresh blood. RNA transcripts served as the template for amplifying TCR beta CDR3 regions. HTBI primers were employed in a first-round RT-PCR of the TCR CDR3. In TCRdb, the multiplex PCR reads were re-called with MiXCR into one record per CDR3 protein. The table lists around 700,000 distinct CDR3 sequences, over 15% of them singletons. The length of the CDR3 is 15 residues. V shed 2 bases and J shed 5 bases, with 10 bases lying between them.

V is TRBV12-3 or TRBV12-4 and J is TRBJ1-6; TRBD1 is a possible D gene (6 bases). Material for sequencing was blood. This clonotype originated in a woman aged 50 to 60 with Graves' hyperthyroidism that later progressed to Graves' ophthalmopathy. CDR3 loop: CASSLFGTHNSPLHF. DNA of the CDR3: TGTGCCAGCAGTTTATTCGGGACACATAATTCACCCCTCCACTTT.